Below, one T cell receptor (beta chain) is given with its context. The sample originates from a study of blood T cells in healthy people across ages. The authors ran a second PCR of roughly 7 to 11 cycles using a sample-barcoded 5' primer and a J-beta primer mix. TCRdb called the 5' RACE reads again in MiXCR, with one record for every CDR3 protein. The table has around 800,000 distinct CDR3 sequences, less than 60% seen once. V shed 1 base, J shed 2 bases, and the junction held 11 bases outside the gene matches. Per the germline V gene, CDR1 is SGHAT and CDR2 is FQDESV (reference sequence). The CDR3 sequence is 17 residues long.

This chain uses TRBV11-1 with TRBJ2-7; TRBD1 aligns across 7 bases. The sequenced sample consisted of blood. The sequence came from a man at least 80 years old in good health. The CDR3 DNA reads as TGTGCCAGCAGCTTAGTTTCGCCAGGGGGACCCACCTACGAGCAGTACTTC. The encoded protein is CASSLVSPGGPTYEQYF.